The sample holds a few counts of the clone carrying this T cell receptor beta chain. The antigen is unknown. The entry originates in a study of CD8 T cells in ankylosing spondylitis. Whole-study findings and limits: Clones linked with disease were CD8+ and fairly uncommon in the peripheral blood. Within ankylosing spondylitis blood, a TCR beta motif made up of eight or nine highly homologous variants appeared to be characteristic. Reports say disease-linked clones showed up significantly more in matched ankylosing spondylitis synovial fluid.

TCRdb re-called the 5' RACE reads through MiXCR, storing one row per CDR3 protein. The sample has under 30,000 distinct CDR3 sequences, roughly 7.9% seen once. This TCR was sampled from a male donor with ankylosing spondylitis or in good health (not recorded which). Specimen: blood.

The CDR3 loop reads CASSVPQGAQETQYF. The CDR3 DNA is TGTGCCAGCAGTGTACCACAGGGGGCACAAGAGACCCAGTACTTC. J is TRBJ2-5 and V is TRBV25-1, with 9 bases aligning to TRBD1. Germline V CDR1 and CDR2: MGHDK, SYGVNS. The CDR3 is 15 residues long. V was pared by 4 bases and J by 2 bases, with 5 bases of the junction left unmatched.